The 2 T cell receptor beta chains below all came from one sample that was sequenced in a study of blood T cell repertoires in COVID-19. Clones were sequenced by immunoSEQ multiplex PCR, and TCRdb holds only the in-frame ones, with some missing. The sample has approximately 200,000 clones; approximately 82% are singletons. Sequenced sample: peripheral blood. These receptors all stem from a human donor with acute or convalescent COVID-19. The donor label of this sample is uncertain.

V is TRBV6-5 and J is TRBJ1-2; no definite D call. The CDR3 has 13 amino acids. Germline V CDR1 and CDR2: MNHEY, SVGAGI. Trimming left V 3 bases short and J 6 bases short, with 11 bases between. The chain's CDR3 is CASSYTGVNGYTF. CDR3 in DNA: TGTGCCAGCAGTTATACCGGGGTCAATGGCTACACCTTC.

This clone has only one observation. V is TRBV3-1 (or the pseudogene TRBV3-2) and J is TRBJ2-3; 8 bases are a match to TRBD2. The CDR3 has 17 residues. The V gene's germline CDR1 is LGHDT and CDR2 YNNKEL (reference sequence). The trim removed 1 base at V and 3 bases at J, leaving 9 bases unmatched. CDR3 protein: CASSQGIREGRTDTQYF. The CDR3 DNA follows: TGTGCCAGCAGCCAAGGAATCCGGGAGGGCCGTACAGATACGCAGTATTTT.